These 11 T cell receptor beta chains share one sample of origin, sequenced in a study of blood T cell repertoires in COVID-19. Repertoires were generated with immunoSEQ multiplex PCR, while TCRdb's copy carries only in-frame clones and drops some. The sample comprises about 330,000 clones, almost 85% of which are singletons, and more than 6% rests with the top ten. Sample: peripheral blood. Receptor source: a human donor in a cohort sampled during active COVID-19.

This clone was counted a few times. This chain joins TRBV6-5 and TRBJ1-1; TRBD1 agrees at 7 bases. The V gene's germline CDR1 is MNHEY and CDR2 SVGAGI. The CDR3 is 13 amino acids. V was clipped by 8 bases and J by 1 base; unmatched bases: 4. CDR3: CASEDRANTEAFF. In DNA form, the CDR3 reads TGTGCCAGCGAAGACAGGGCGAACACTGAAGCTTTCTTT.

V and J are TRBV7-2 and TRBJ2-2; TRBD2 aligns across 8 bases. This CDR3 spans 16 amino acids. Germline V gives CDR1 SGHTA, CDR2 FQGNSA. The J segment lost 1 base and the V segment lost 1 base, leaving 2 bases of the junction unmatched. The CDR3 DNA reads as TGTGCCAGCAGCTTAGAAGCGGGAGTGAACACCGGGGAGCTGTTTTTT. Protein: CASSLEAGVNTGELFF.

V is TRBV20-1 and J is TRBJ2-5; D uncertain. This CDR3 is built from 11 residues. CDR1 and CDR2 (germline): DFQATT, SNEGSKA (reference sequence). Trimming removed 8 bases at V and 4 bases at J, with 11 bases between. CDR3 DNA: TGCAGTCCGTTAACTGGAGAGACCCAGTACTTC. Translated: CSPLTGETQYF.

This clone was observed once. The chain combines TRBV27 with TRBJ1-6; D ambiguous. V was cut by 4 bases and J by 9 bases, with 10 bases left in between. The germline V gene has CDR1 MNHEY and CDR2 SMNVEV (reference sequence). This CDR3 region has 13 residues. The CDR3 DNA follows: TGTGCCAGCAGTTACCAGGTCCTTTCACCCCTCCACTTT. It is translated as CASSYQVLSPLHF.

CDR3 amino acids: CARPTYRGFYNEQFF. The DNA for the CDR3 is TGTGCCAGGCCCACCTACAGGGGGTTCTACAATGAGCAGTTCTTC. The J gene is TRBJ2-1, the V gene TRBV6-5; 8 bases fit TRBD1. Germline V gene sequence: CDR1 MNHEY, CDR2 SVGAGI. V shed 9 bases, J shed 3 bases, and the junction held 10 bases outside the gene matches. The CDR3 contains 15 residues.

CDR3 DNA: TGTGCCAGCAGCTTAAAACTAGCGGGGGGCGAGCAGTTCTTC. Encoded protein: CASSLKLAGGEQFF. This sequence joins TRBV7-9 and TRBJ2-1; 12 bases line up with TRBD2. Germline V gene data show CDR1 as SEHNR and CDR2 as FQNEAQ (reference sequence). The CDR3 covers 14 residues. Germline trimming cut 2 bases from V and 10 bases from J; bases unmatched to any gene: 3.

The chain carries TRBV3-1 (or the pseudogene TRBV3-2) and TRBJ1-1; D is uncertain. The CDR3 spans 16 residues. The V and J ends lost 1 base and 10 bases respectively, with 22 bases between them. Per the germline V gene, CDR1 is LGHDT and CDR2 is YNNKEL (reference sequence). CDR3 sequence: CASSQGSRGHGKGAFF. The CDR3 DNA reads TGTGCCAGCAGCCAAGGGTCCCGGGGTCACGGAAAGGGAGCTTTCTTT.

The chain carries TRBV5-8 and TRBJ2-7, with TRBD1 identical over 7 bases. The V and J ends lost 6 bases and 3 bases, in that order; junction bases with no gene match: 6. CDR3 size: 13 residues. Germline loops: CDR1 SGHTS, CDR2 YDEGEE. In DNA, the CDR3 is TGTGCCAGCAAACAAACAGGGGACTACGAGCAGTACTTC. It translates to CASKQTGDYEQYF.

Only one count was recorded for this clone. The genes are TRBV6-5 and TRBJ1-1; D perhaps matches TRBD1 (6 bases). V lost 5 bases and J lost 5, with 12 bases in between. The CDR3 loop spans 13 amino acids. The germline CDR1 and CDR2 sequences are MNHEY and SVGAGI. CDR3 sequence (DNA): TGTGCCAGCAGTCTACAGGGTAGGACTGAAGCTTTCTTT. It yields the protein CASSLQGRTEAFF.

The V and J genes are TRBV5-1 and TRBJ1-1; 10 bases align to TRBD1. J lost 8 bases, V lost 7 bases, and 8 bases had no gene match. The CDR3 sequence is 13 residues long. Germline CDR1 reads SGHRS; CDR2 reads YFSETQ. The CDR3 DNA reads TGCGCCAGCTCCTCGGGGACAGGGGTCGAAGCTTTCTTT. It encodes CASSSGTGVEAFF.

J is TRBJ1-1 and V is TRBV6-1; a possible D gene is TRBD1 (6 bases). The V gene lost 0 bases and the J gene lost 1 base, with 9 bases spanning the gap. Per the germline V gene, CDR1 is MNHNS and CDR2 is SASEGT. This CDR3 spans 15 amino acids. Here the CDR3 reads CASSEARRGNTEAFF. As DNA, the CDR3 is TGTGCCAGCAGTGAAGCGCGCAGGGGGAACACTGAAGCTTTCTTT.